Following are 24 T cell receptor beta chains from one sample sequenced in a study of T cell repertoires and leukemia-associated antigens. No antigen has been assigned to these receptors. A single record per CDR3 protein comes from TCRdb applying MiXCR to the 5' RACE reads. The sample has some 13,000 distinct CDR3 sequences, more than 30% seen once. Sequencing was performed on CD3+ T cells sorted from blood and cultured. The receptor source for this set is a female donor in good health.

V usage is TRBV7-8 and J usage is TRBJ2-5; D is unresolved. The germline V and J ends were trimmed by 5 bases and 1 base, with 17 bases remaining between them. This CDR3 region has 16 residues. Germline CDR1 reads SGHVS; CDR2 reads FQNEAQ. For the CDR3, the DNA is TGTGCCAGCAGCCAAACCCTGTGGAGTGCCCAAGAGACCCAGTACTTC. Amino acids: CASSQTLWSAQETQYF.

This chain links TRBV9 with TRBJ2-3; D not certain. V was clipped by 0 bases and J by 2 bases, with 4 bases between them. From germline, CDR1 is SGDLS and CDR2 YYNGEE. This CDR3 has 13 residues. The CDR3 loop is CASSVDDTDTQYF. The CDR3 region has the DNA TGTGCCAGCAGCGTAGATGACACAGATACGCAGTATTTT. Using reference TRBV9 and TRBJ2-3 for the parts outside the CDR3, the full variable domain is DSGVTQTPKHLITATGQRVTLRCSPRSGDLSVYWYQQSLDQGLQFLIQYYNGEERAKGNILERFSAQQFPDLHSELNLSSLELGDSALYFCASSVDDTDTQYFGPGTRLTVL.

The chain links TRBV7-2 to TRBJ1-2; TRBD1 is a possible D gene (5 bases). V was pared by 2 bases and J by 4 bases, with 11 bases between. Germline V gene lookup returns CDR1 SGHTA and CDR2 FQGNSA. The CDR3 is 14 amino acids. CDR3 in amino acids: CASSLRGNGYGYTF. The CDR3 bases are TGTGCCAGCAGCTTACGGGGGAACGGCTATGGCTACACCTTC.

By proportion, this clonotype is medium-sized. This chain connects TRBV20-1 to TRBJ2-1, with 13 nucleotides matching TRBD2. Germline CDR1 DFQATT, CDR2 SNEGSKA (reference sequence). The CDR3 totals 15 residues. V was pared by 5 bases and J by 7 bases, with 8 bases of the junction left unmatched. The CDR3 nucleotides read TGCAGTGCTCTCGGGACTAGCGGGAAAGGGAATGAGCAGTTCTTC. Translated, it gives CSALGTSGKGNEQFF.

In the case of this clonotype: A much larger clone differs from this one at a single base, so this may be a read error. The rearrangement joins TRBV20-1 to TRBJ2-7; no clear D gene. The CDR3 consists of 14 residues. Per the germline V gene, CDR1 is DFQATT and CDR2 is SNEGSKA (reference sequence). The chain's CDR3 is CSAHVSRSSYGQYF. The CDR3 DNA reads as TGCAGTGCTCACGTTTCCAGGAGCTCCTACGGGCAGTACTTC.

Turning to this clonotype: The final CDR3 position lacks the conserved phenylalanine or tryptophan, pointing to a likely read error. The chain carries TRBV28 and TRBJ2-1; a possible D gene is TRBD1 (8 bases). Germline V gene lookup returns CDR1 MDHEN and CDR2 SYDVKM. The CDR3 spans 16 residues. The CDR3 loop is CASSKRQGRGLNEQFS. CDR3 coding DNA: TGCGCCAGCAGTAAGAGACAGGGGCGGGGGCTTAATGAGCAGTTCTCC.

This clonotype appeared many times. The CDR3 region is CASSSELKFYNEQFF. The CDR3 DNA reads as TGTGCCAGCAGTTCAGAACTTAAATTTTACAATGAGCAGTTCTTC. The genes are TRBV6-2 or TRBV6-3 and TRBJ2-1; D is unclear. With 4 bases removed from V and 4 bases from J, the gap between germline ends came to 14 bases. Germline V lookup: CDR1 MNHEY, CDR2 SVGEGT. The CDR3 is 15 amino acids.

This clonotype is labeled as medium-sized (0.01 to 0.1%). This sequence joins TRBV5-1 and TRBJ1-2; a possible D gene is TRBD1 (5 bases). V lost 4 bases and J lost 5, with 9 bases in between. Germline V lookup: CDR1 SGHRS, CDR2 YFSETQ. The CDR3 runs to 12 residues. The CDR3 DNA sequence: TGCGCCAGCAGCCCTGGGGGGTATGGCTACACCTTC. This sequence encodes CASSPGGYGYTF.

The rearrangement links TRBV2 to TRBJ2-7; 10 nucleotides line up with TRBD1. The CDR3 sequence is 12 residues long. Germline CDR1 and CDR2: SNHLY and FYNNEI. V lost 6 bases and J lost 5; bases outside the gene matches: 1. The CDR3 region has the DNA TGTGCCAGCAGGGACAGGGGGGACGAGCAGTACTTC. As protein: CASRDRGDEQYF.

V usage is TRBV6-5 and J usage is TRBJ2-1; D gene uncertain. Germline V gene lookup returns CDR1 MNHEY and CDR2 SVGAGI. V was pared by 0 bases and J by 11 bases, with 14 bases between. The CDR3 contains 14 residues. This CDR3 reads CASSYSSTSSKQFF. The CDR3 nucleotides read TGTGCCAGCAGTTACTCGAGTACGTCGTCCAAGCAGTTCTTC.

This clonotype was detected a few times. This chain connects TRBV2 to TRBJ1-6; no definite D call. The germline gives CDR1 SNHLY, CDR2 FYNNEI. The CDR3 runs to 12 residues. V lost 8 bases and J 9 bases, leaving 11 bases between the germline ends. This CDR3 reads CASGGASSPLHF. As DNA, the CDR3 is TGTGCCAGCGGTGGTGCGTCTTCACCCCTCCACTTT. Looking up the rest from reference TRBV2 and TRBJ1-6 gives the full variable domain: EPEVTQTPSHQVTQMGQEVILRCVPISNHLYFYWYRQILGQKVEFLVSFYNNEISEKSEIFDDQFSVERPDGSNFTLKIRSTKLEDSAMYFCASGGASSPLHFGNGTRLTVT.

This clonotype appeared many times. The V and J genes are TRBV18 and TRBJ2-1; D might be TRBD2 (6 bases). The CDR3 has 15 amino acids. Germline lookup yields CDR1 KGHSH and CDR2 LQKENI. The ends were cut back, 3 bases at V and 2 bases at J, with 11 bases in the middle. This CDR3 is CASSPIADTYNEQFF. As DNA, the CDR3 is TGTGCCAGCTCACCCATAGCGGATACCTACAATGAGCAGTTCTTC.

With respect to this clonotype: Because it lacks the conserved phenylalanine or tryptophan at the end, this CDR3 is likely a read error. The chain uses TRBV24-1 and TRBJ2-2; TRBD1 aligns across 11 bases. Germline V gene lookup returns CDR1 KGHDR and CDR2 SFDVKD. The CDR3 length is 17 residues. CDR3 protein: CATSDKGQGGGTGELFS. The CDR3 DNA reads as TGTGCCACCAGTGATAAGGGACAGGGGGGAGGGACCGGGGAACTGTTTTCT.

By share, this clonotype ranks as medium-sized (0.01 to 0.1%). The chain links TRBV5-1 to TRBJ2-2, with D perhaps given as TRBD1 or TRBD2 (7 bases each). Germline V gene lookup returns CDR1 SGHRS and CDR2 YFSETQ. The CDR3 is made up of 13 amino acids. V dropped 7 bases and J dropped 6 bases, with 13 bases sitting between them. The CDR3 spells CASEGGGSGELFF. Written as DNA, the CDR3 is TGCGCCAGCGAGGGAGGGGGCTCCGGGGAGCTGTTTTTT.

As concerns this clonotype: One end of the junction fails to match germline, which may point to a read error. This chain links TRBV9 with TRBJ2-1, with TRBD1 identical over 7 bases. In germline, CDR1 is SGDLS, CDR2 YYNGEE. The CDR3 totals 15 residues. The CDR3 here is CASSSTGTDYNEQIF. In nucleotides, the CDR3 is TGTGCCAGCAGCAGCACTGGGACAGACTACAATGAGCAGATCTTC.

The rearrangement uses TRBV7-6 and TRBJ2-1, with TRBD2 matching over 12 bases. The germline gives CDR1 SGHVS, CDR2 FNYEAQ. With 0 bases clipped from V and 4 bases from J, the junction kept 7 bases outside the gene matches. The CDR3 has 18 residues. The CDR3 sequence is CASSLARTSGRLYNEQFF. CDR3 nucleotides: TGTGCCAGCAGCTTAGCGCGTACTAGCGGGAGGCTTTACAATGAGCAGTTCTTC.

This clonotype was counted between two and nine times. Germline and junction disagree at one end, which may indicate a read error. The chain carries TRBV12-3 or TRBV12-4 and TRBJ2-3; no clear D gene. The length of the CDR3 is 11 residues. The CDR3, as DNA: TGTACCAGCCGAAACACAGATACGCAGTATTTT. Its translation is CTSRNTDTQYF.

This clonotype was found many times. This sequence joins TRBV29-1 and TRBJ2-7; tentative D call: TRBD1 (5 bases). The CDR3 is 15 amino acids. The ends were cut back, 0 bases at V and 2 bases at J, with 14 bases in the middle. The germline CDR1 and CDR2 sequences are SQVTM and ANQGSEA. The CDR3 region is CSVEEGPGYPYEQYF. CDR3 nucleotide sequence: TGCAGCGTTGAAGAGGGGCCAGGGTACCCCTACGAGCAGTACTTC.

The chain uses TRBV5-1 and TRBJ1-6; 9 bases fit TRBD1. V was clipped by 5 bases and J by 7 bases; unmatched bases: 4. Germline CDR1 and CDR2: SGHRS and YFSETQ. The CDR3 loop spans 14 amino acids. CDR3 DNA: TGCGCCAGCAGTACCGGGACAGGGAATTCACCCCTCCACTTT. Translated: CASSTGTGNSPLHF.

Sample share makes this clonotype medium-sized. The DNA for the CDR3 is TGTGCCAGCAGCTCGGGACTAGTCCCCAATGAGCAGTTCTTC. Amino acids: CASSSGLVPNEQFF. The chain recombines TRBV12-3 or TRBV12-4 with TRBJ2-1, with 8 bases lining up with TRBD2. V lost 6 bases and J lost 6; bases outside the gene matches: 7. The CDR3 runs to 14 residues.

This clonotype was detected a few times. The chain uses TRBV5-1 and TRBJ2-7; 8 bases agree with TRBD2. Trimming removed 0 bases from V and 3 bases from J; junction bases left unmatched: 8. Germline V gene lookup returns CDR1 SGHRS and CDR2 YFSETQ. CDR3 length: 16 residues. The CDR3: CASSLVGGLANYEQYF. CDR3 sequence (DNA): TGCGCCAGCAGCTTGGTTGGCGGACTAGCCAACTACGAGCAGTACTTC.

This clonotype has a count of ten or more. V and J are TRBV5-1 and TRBJ1-1, with 9 nucleotides matching TRBD1. Germline V gene sequence: CDR1 SGHRS, CDR2 YFSETQ. The CDR3 spans 16 residues. V lost 4 bases, J lost 5 bases, and 12 bases stayed unmatched. CDR3 coding DNA: TGCGCCAGCAGCCCTGGACAGGGGTTCCCTAGGACTGAAGCTTTCTTT. Amino acids: CASSPGQGFPRTEAFF. The whole variable domain, filled in from reference TRBV5-1 and TRBJ1-1, reads KAGVTQTPRYLIKTRGQQVTLSCSPISGHRSVSWYQQTPGQGLQFLFEYFSETQRNKGNFPGRFSGRQFSNSRSEMNVSTLELGDSALYLCASSPGQGFPRTEAFFGQGTRLTVV.

V and J are TRBV10-3 and TRBJ2-7; 7 bases are shared with TRBD2. The CDR3 extends over 14 amino acids. V lost 10 bases and J lost 5; bases outside the gene matches: 14. Germline V gene lookup returns CDR1 ENHRY and CDR2 SYGVKD. The CDR3 protein is CATSLAGVINEQYF. As DNA, the CDR3 is TGTGCCACCTCCTTGGCGGGGGTAATCAACGAGCAGTACTTC.

The chain links TRBV29-1 to TRBJ2-2; D is ambiguous. The germline V and J ends were trimmed by 7 bases and 6 bases, with 6 bases remaining between them. Germline CDR1 SQVTM, CDR2 ANQGSEA. This CDR3 is 10 amino acids long. CDR3 region: CSEGAGELFF. CDR3 nucleotides: TGCAGCGAGGGTGCCGGGGAGCTGTTTTTT.